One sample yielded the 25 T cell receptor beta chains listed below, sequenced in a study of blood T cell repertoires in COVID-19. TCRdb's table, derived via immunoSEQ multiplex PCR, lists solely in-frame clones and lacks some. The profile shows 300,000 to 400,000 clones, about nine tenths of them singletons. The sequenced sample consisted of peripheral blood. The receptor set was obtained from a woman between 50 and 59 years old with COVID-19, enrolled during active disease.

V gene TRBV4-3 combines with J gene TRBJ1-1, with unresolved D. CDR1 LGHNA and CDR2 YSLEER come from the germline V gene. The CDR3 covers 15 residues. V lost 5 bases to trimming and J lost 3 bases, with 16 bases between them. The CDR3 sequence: CASSSQLNRDTEAFF. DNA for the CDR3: TGCGCCAGCAGCTCCCAGCTAAACAGAGACACTGAAGCTTTCTTT.

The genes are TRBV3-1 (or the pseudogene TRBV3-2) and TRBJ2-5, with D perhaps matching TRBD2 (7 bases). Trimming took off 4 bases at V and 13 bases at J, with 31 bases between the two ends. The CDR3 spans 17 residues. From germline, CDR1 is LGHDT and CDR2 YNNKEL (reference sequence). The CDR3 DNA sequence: TGTGCCAGCAGCCCTAGAACCGGGGGGCTTAATGGCCCTCCGTGGTACTTC. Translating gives CASSPRTGGLNGPPWYF.

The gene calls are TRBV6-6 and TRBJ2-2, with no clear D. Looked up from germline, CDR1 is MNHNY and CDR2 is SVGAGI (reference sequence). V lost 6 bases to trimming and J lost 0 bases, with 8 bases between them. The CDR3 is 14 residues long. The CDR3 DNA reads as TGTGCCAGCAGCGCCTACCCGAACACCGGGGAGCTGTTTTTT. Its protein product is CASSAYPNTGELFF.

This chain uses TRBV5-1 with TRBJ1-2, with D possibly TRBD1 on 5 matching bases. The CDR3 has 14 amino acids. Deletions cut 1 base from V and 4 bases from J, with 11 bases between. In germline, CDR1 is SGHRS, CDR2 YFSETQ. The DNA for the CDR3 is TGCGCCAGCAGCTTGTCTGACGGGGGCTATGGCTACACCTTC. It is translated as CASSLSDGGYGYTF.

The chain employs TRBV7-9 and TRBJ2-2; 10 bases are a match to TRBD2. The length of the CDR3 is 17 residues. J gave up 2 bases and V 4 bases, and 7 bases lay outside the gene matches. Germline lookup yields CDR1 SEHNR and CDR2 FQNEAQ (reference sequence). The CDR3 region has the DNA TGTGCCAGCAGCTCGCTCCGGACTAGCGGCAACACCGGGGAGCTGTTTTTT. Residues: CASSSLRTSGNTGELFF.

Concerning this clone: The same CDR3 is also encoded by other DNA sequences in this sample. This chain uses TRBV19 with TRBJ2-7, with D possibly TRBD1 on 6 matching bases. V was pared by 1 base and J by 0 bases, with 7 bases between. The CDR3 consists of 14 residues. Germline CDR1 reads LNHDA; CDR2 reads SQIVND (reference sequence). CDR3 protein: CASSIGGGSYEQYF. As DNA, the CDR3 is TGTGCCAGTAGTATAGGAGGGGGCTCCTACGAGCAGTACTTC.

CDR3 bases: TGTGCCAGCTCACCGTCAGCGACAGGCCTAAGCACAGATACGCAGTATTTT. Residues: CASSPSATGLSTDTQYF. The chain is built from TRBV18 and TRBJ2-3, with D perhaps matching TRBD1 (6 bases). Germline loops: CDR1 KGHSH, CDR2 LQKENI. This CDR3 comprises 17 residues. V gave up 3 bases and J gave up 0 bases, with 16 bases separating them.

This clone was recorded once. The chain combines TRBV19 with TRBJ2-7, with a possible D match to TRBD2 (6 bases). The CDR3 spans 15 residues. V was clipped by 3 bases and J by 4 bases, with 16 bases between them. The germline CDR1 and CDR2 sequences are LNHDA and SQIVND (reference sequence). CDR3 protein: CASSIAGRPGYEQYF. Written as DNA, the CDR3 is TGTGCCAGTAGTATTGCGGGGAGACCGGGTTACGAGCAGTACTTC.

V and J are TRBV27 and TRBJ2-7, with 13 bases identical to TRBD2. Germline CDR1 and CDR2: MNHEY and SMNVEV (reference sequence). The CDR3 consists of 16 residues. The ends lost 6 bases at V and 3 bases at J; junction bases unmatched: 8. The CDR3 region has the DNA TGTGCCAGCAGACTAGCGGGAGGGCCTATCTTCTACGAGCAGTACTTC. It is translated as CASRLAGGPIFYEQYF.

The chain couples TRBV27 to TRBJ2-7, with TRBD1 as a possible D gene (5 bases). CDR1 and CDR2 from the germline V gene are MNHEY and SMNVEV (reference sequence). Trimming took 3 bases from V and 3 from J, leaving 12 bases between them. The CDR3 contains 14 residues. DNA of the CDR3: TGTGCCAGCAGTTTTAGCTGGGGCAGCTACGAGCAGTACTTC. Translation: CASSFSWGSYEQYF.

CDR3 DNA sequence: TGTGCCAGCAGCTTAATCCCAGCGGGAGGGCGTGGGTCTGGCAATGAGCAGTTCTTC. Translating gives CASSLIPAGGRGSGNEQFF. The rearrangement uses TRBV7-8 and TRBJ2-1; 10 bases align to TRBD2. J gave up 6 bases and V 2 bases, and 16 bases lay outside the gene matches. The CDR3 loop spans 19 amino acids. Germline CDR1 reads SGHVS; CDR2 reads FQNEAQ. The complete variable domain, with remaining parts taken from reference TRBV7-8 and TRBJ2-1, reads GAGVSQSPRYKVAKRGQDVALRCDPISGHVSLFWYQQALGQGPEFLTYFQNEAQLDKSGLPSDRFFAERPEGSVSTLKIQRTQQEDSAVYLCASSLIPAGGRGSGNEQFFGPGTRLTVL.

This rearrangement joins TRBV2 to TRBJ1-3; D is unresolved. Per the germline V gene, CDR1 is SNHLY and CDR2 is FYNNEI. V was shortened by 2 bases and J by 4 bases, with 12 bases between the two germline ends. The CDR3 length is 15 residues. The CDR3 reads CASSESGSYGNTIYF. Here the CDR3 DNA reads TGTGCCAGCAGTGAATCGGGAAGCTACGGAAACACCATATATTTT.

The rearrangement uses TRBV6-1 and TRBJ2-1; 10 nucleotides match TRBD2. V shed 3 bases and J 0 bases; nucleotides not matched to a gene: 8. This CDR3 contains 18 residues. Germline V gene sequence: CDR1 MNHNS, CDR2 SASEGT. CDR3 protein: CASSELAGAYSSYNEQFF. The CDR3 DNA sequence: TGTGCCAGCAGTGAGCTAGCGGGAGCGTATAGCTCCTACAATGAGCAGTTCTTC.

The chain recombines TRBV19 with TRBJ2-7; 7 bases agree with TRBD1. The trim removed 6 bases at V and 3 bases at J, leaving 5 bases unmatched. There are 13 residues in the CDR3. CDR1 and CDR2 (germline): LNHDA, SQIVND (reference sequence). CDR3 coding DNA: TGTGCCAGTAGACAGGGGATAGGCTACGAGCAGTACTTC. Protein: CASRQGIGYEQYF.

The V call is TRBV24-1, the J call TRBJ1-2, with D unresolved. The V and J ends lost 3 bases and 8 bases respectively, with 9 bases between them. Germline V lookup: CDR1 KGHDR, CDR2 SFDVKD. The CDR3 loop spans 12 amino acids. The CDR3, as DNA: TGTGCCACCAGTGATCCCCGGGTGGGCTACACCTTC. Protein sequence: CATSDPRVGYTF.

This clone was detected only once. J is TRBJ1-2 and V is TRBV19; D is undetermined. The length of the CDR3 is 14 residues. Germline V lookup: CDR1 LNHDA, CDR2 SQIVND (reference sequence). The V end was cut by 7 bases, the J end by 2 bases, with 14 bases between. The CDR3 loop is CASTPRVTNYGYTF. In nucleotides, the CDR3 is TGTGCCAGTACCCCGCGCGTTACCAACTATGGCTACACCTTC. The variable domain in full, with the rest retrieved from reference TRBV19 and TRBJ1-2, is DGGITQSPKYLFRKEGQNVTLSCEQNLNHDAMYWYRQDPGQGLRLIYYSQIVNDFQKGDIAEGYSVSREKKESFPLTVTSAQKNPTAFYLCASTPRVTNYGYTFGSGTRLTVV.

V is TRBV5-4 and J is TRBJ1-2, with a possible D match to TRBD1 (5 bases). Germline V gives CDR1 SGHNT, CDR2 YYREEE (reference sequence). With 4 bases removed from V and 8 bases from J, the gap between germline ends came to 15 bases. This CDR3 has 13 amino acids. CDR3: CASSPARTKGYTF. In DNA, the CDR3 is TGTGCCAGCAGCCCCGCCAGGACAAAAGGCTACACCTTC.

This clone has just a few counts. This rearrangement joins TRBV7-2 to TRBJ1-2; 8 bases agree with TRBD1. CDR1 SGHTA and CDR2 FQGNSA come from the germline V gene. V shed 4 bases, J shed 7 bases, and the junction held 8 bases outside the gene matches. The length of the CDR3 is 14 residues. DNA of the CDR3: TGTGCCAGCAGCTCGGACAGGGTTAATCGTGGCTACACCTTC. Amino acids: CASSSDRVNRGYTF.

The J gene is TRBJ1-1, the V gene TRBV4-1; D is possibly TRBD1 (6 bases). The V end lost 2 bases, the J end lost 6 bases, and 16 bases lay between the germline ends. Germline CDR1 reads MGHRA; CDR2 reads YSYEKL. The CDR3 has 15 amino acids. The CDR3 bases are TGCGCCAGCAGCCAACCCGGGACAAGGGGTCCTGAAGCTTTCTTT. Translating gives CASSQPGTRGPEAFF.

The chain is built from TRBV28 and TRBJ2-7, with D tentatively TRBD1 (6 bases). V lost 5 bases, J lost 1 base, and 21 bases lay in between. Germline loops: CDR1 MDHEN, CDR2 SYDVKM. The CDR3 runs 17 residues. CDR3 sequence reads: CASSQNLFGDISYEQYF. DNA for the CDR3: TGTGCCAGCAGTCAAAACCTTTTCGGGGACATTTCCTACGAGCAGTACTTC.

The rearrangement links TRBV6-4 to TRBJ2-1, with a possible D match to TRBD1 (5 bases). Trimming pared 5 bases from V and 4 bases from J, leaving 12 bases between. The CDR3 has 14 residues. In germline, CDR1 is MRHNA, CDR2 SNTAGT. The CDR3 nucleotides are TGTGCCAGCAGTATGGGGCAGAAATACAATGAGCAGTTCTTC. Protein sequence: CASSMGQKYNEQFF.

CDR3 amino acids: CASGHRTSGRTNNEQFF. CDR3 DNA sequence: TGCGCCAGCGGACATCGGACTAGCGGGAGGACCAACAATGAGCAGTTCTTC. The chain has TRBV5-1 and TRBJ2-1, with 14 bases matching TRBD2. V shed 7 bases and J 5 bases; nucleotides not matched to a gene: 11. Per germline, CDR1 SGHRS and CDR2 YFSETQ. CDR3 length equals 17 residues.

DNA for the CDR3: TGTGCCAGCAGCTTAGGCGGAGGGCAGAACACTGAAGCTTTCTTT. It codes for CASSLGGGQNTEAFF. This chain links TRBV7-2 with TRBJ1-1; no definite D call. V lost 1 base and J lost 1, with 10 bases in between. From germline, CDR1 is SGHTA and CDR2 FQGNSA. The CDR3 is made up of 15 amino acids.

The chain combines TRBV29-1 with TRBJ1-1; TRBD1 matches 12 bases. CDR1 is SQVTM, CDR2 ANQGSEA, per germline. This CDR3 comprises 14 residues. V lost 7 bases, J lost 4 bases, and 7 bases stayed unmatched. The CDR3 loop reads CSAGQGARVTEAFF. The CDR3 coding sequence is TGCAGCGCGGGACAGGGGGCGCGGGTCACTGAAGCTTTCTTT.

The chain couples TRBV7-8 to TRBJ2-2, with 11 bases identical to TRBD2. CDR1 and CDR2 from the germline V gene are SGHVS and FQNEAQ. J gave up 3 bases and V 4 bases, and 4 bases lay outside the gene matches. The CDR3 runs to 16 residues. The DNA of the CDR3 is TGTGCCAGCAGCTCCCCGGGACTAGCGGACACCGGGGAGCTGTTTTTT. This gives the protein CASSSPGLADTGELFF.